This T cell receptor beta chain emerged from a study of human T cells and chemical hapten exposure (dated by TCRdb to the early 2020s). About the full investigation: Libraries were pooled for sequencing, and per-sample TCR yields varied mainly because of small differences in library volumes within the pool. The study tracked peripheral blood TCR repertoire changes in vivo during primary and secondary sensitization to the hapten diphenylcyclopropenone (DPC) in alopecia patients. For every blood RNA sample, sequencing covered both the TCR alpha and TCR beta chains. Overall study outcomes, separate from this receptor: After repeated subsampling, changes were observed in the strength of the expansion versus patch-test correlation and in the threshold at which the correlation became significant. DPC sensitization did not change how many TCRs were above 1 in 1000 frequency, and no evidence was found of alterations in global repertoire structure.

To note about this clonotype: Its antigen remains undetermined. No base-level quality is on record; no much larger clone is a single base apart.

The sample's time point, from its label and the paper: healthy volunteer bleed at 2 weeks. Total RNA was extracted from unfractionated whole blood that had been collected in Tempus Blood RNA tubes. A handful of healthy volunteers acted as controls for TCR sequencing and had blood drawn at day 0, 2 weeks and 6 weeks. Receptors were amplified or captured by RACE. Reads for this sample came from a NextSeq 500. During library preparation, unique molecular identifiers were attached to individual cDNA molecules so that TCRs could be counted in a quantitative, reproducible way. From the authors' description of their analysis: The median number of TCRs per sample was 85,000 to 100,000, ranging from roughly 23,224 to 690,600. V, J and CDR3 annotation of the TCR reads was carried out using the Decombinator software suite. To make PS versus PT1 abundance plots, every sample was subsampled to the same number of TCRs (28,000). TCRs were defined as expanded if absent before sensitization and observed at least eight times at the 2-week time point. In-frame beta chains were kept once TCRdb had trimmed the public reads at Q25 with fastp and called clones with MiXCR. Rows are combined by CDR3 protein, so each entry shows the most common genes and DNA. None of the V and J calls come from the authors' own analysis; TCRdb made them. Present in this sample are roughly 120,000 distinct CDR3 sequences, roughly 9.5% of which were seen just once. The top ten clones comprise around 1.7% of the sample.

Trimming takes 6 bases from V and 1 base from J, and the germline ends sit 16 bases apart. Taken from the germline V gene (reference sequence), the CDR1 and CDR2 loops are DFQATT and SNEGSKA. Inclusive of the bounding cysteine and phenylalanine, the CDR3 is 15 residues long. Kept here is only the CDR3 DNA, which spans 45 bases and is read in frame from base 1. Sequencing was performed on whole blood. The chain joins TRBV20-1 to TRBJ1-5; TRBD1 could be the D gene, as 6 bases match. The receptor comes from a male donor in good health. Some clones in this sample may be carry-over from other donors' samples. The DNA reads TGCAGTGCCTCAGAGGGGGGTTGGAGCAATCAGCCCCAGCATTTT. The translation is CSASEGGWSNQPQHF.